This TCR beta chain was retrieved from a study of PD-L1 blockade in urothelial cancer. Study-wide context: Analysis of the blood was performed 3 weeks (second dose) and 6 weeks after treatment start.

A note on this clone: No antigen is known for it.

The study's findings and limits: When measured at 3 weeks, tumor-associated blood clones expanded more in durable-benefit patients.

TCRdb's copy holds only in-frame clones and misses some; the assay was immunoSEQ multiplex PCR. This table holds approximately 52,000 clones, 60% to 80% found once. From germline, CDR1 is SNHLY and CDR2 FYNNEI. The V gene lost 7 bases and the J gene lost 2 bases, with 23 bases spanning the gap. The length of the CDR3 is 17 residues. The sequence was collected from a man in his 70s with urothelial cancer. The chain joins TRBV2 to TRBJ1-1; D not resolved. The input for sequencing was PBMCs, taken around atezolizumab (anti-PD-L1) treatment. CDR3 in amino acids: CASTTSVEATSNTEAFF. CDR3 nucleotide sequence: TGTGCCAGCACCACCAGCGTGGAGGCCACTTCTAACACTGAAGCTTTCTTT.